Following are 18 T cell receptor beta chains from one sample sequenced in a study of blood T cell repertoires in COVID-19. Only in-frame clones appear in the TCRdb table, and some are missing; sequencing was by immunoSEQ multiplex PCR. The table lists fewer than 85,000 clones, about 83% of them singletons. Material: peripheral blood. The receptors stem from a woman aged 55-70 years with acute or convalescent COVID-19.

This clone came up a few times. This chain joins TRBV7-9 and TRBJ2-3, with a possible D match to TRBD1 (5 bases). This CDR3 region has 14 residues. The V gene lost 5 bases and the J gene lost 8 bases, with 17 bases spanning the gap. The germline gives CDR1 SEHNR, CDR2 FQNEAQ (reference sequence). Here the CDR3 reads CASSPKGSVGTQYF. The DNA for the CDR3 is TGTGCCAGCAGCCCCAAGGGGTCAGTAGGTACGCAGTATTTT.

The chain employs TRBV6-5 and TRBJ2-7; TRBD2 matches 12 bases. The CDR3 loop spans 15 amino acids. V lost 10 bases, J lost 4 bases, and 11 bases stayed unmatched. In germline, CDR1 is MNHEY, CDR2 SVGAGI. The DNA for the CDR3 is TGTGCCACTCGCCCTGGGACTAGCGGGTTGTACGAGCAGTACTTC. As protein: CATRPGTSGLYEQYF.

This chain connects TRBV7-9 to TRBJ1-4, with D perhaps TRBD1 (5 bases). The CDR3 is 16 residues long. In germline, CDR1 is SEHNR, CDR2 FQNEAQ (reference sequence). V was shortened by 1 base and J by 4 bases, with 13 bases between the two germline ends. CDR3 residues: CASSLGAGIDNEKLFF. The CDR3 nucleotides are TGTGCCAGCAGCTTAGGGGCAGGGATAGATAATGAAAAACTGTTTTTT.

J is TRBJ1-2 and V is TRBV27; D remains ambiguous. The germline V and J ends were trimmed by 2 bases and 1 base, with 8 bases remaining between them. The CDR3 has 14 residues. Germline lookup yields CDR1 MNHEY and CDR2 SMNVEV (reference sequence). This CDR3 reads CASSLMGNNYGYTF. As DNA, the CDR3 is TGTGCCAGCAGTTTAATGGGCAATAACTATGGCTACACCTTC.

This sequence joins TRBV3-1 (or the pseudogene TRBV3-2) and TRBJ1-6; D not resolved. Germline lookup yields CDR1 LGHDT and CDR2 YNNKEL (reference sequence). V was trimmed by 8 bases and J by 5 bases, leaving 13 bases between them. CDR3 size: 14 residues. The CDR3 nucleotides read TGTGCCAGCGTATCGCAGGAGGATAATTCACCCCTCCACTTT. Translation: CASVSQEDNSPLHF.

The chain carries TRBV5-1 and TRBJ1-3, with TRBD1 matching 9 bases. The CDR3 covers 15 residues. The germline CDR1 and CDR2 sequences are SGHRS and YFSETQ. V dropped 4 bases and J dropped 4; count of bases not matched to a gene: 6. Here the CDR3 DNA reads TGCGCCAGCAGCAGAGGGACAGGGTCGGGAAACACCATATATTTT. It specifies CASSRGTGSGNTIYF.

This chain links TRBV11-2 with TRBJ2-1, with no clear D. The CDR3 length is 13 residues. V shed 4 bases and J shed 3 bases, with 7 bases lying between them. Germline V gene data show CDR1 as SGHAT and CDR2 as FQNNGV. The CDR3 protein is CASSSELYNEQFF. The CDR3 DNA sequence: TGTGCCAGCAGCTCTGAACTCTACAATGAGCAGTTCTTC.

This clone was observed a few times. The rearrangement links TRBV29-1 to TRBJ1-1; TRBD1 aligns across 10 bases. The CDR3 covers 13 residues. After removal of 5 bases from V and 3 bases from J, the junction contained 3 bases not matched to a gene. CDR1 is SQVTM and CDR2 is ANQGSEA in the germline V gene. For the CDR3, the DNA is TGCAGCGTTCAGACAGGGGGCCACACTGAAGCTTTCTTT. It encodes CSVQTGGHTEAFF.

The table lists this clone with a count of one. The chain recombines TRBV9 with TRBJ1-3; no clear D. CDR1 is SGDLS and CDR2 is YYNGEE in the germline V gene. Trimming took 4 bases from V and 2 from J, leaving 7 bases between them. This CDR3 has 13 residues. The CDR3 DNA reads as TGTGCCAGCAGCACCCAGGCTGGAAACACCATATATTTT. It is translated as CASSTQAGNTIYF. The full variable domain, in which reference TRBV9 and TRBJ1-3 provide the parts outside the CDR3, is DSGVTQTPKHLITATGQRVTLRCSPRSGDLSVYWYQQSLDQGLQFLIQYYNGEERAKGNILERFSAQQFPDLHSELNLSSLELGDSALYFCASSTQAGNTIYFGEGSWLTVV.

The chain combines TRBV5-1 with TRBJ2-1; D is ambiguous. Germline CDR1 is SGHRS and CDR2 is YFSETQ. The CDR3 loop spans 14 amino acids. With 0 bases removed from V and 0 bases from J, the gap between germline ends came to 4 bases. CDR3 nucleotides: TGCGCCAGCAGCTTGGAGAGCTCCTACAATGAGCAGTTCTTC. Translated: CASSLESSYNEQFF.

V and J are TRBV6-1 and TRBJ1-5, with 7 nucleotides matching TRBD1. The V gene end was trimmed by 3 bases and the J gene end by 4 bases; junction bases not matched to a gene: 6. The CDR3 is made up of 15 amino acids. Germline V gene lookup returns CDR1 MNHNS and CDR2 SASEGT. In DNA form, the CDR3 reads TGTGCCAGCAGTGAGGCAGGGGGAATTAATCAGCCCCAGCATTTT. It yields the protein CASSEAGGINQPQHF.

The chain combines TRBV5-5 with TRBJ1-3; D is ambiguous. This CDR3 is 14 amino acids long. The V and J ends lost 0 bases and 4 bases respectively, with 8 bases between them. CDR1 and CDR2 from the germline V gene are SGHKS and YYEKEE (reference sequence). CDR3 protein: CASSLGPGGNTIYF. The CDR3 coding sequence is TGTGCCAGCAGCTTGGGGCCAGGAGGAAACACCATATATTTT.

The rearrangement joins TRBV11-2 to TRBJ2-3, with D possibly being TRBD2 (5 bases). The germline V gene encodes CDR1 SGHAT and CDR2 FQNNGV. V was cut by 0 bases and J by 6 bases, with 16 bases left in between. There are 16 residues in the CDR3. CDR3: CASSLEPSTGLDTQYF. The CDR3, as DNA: TGTGCCAGCAGCTTAGAGCCTAGCACCGGTTTGGATACGCAGTATTTT.

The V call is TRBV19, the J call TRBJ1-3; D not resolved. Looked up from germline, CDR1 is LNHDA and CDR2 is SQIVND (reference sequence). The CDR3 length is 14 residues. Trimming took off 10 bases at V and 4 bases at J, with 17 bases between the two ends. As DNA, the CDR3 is TGTGCCACCTTGGAGCTCGGATCAGGAAACACCATATATTTT. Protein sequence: CATLELGSGNTIYF.

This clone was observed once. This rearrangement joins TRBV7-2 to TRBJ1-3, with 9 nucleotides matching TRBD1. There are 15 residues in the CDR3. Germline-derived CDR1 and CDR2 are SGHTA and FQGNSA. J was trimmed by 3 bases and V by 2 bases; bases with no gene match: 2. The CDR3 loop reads CASSLTTGGGNTIYF. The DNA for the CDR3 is TGTGCCAGCAGCTTAACGACAGGGGGTGGAAACACCATATATTTT.

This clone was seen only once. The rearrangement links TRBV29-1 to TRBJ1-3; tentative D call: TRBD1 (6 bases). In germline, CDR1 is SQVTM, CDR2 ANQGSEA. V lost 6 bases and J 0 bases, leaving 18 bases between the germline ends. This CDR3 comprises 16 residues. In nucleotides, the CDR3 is TGCAGCGTCAAAATCGACAGGCGCAGCTCTGGAAACACCATATATTTT. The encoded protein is CSVKIDRRSSGNTIYF.

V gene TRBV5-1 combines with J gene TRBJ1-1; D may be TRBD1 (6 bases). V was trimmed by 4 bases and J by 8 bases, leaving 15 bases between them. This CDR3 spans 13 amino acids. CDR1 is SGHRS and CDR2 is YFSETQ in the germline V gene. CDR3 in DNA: TGCGCCAGCAGCCCGACTACAGGGCTCGAAGCTTTCTTT. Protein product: CASSPTTGLEAFF.

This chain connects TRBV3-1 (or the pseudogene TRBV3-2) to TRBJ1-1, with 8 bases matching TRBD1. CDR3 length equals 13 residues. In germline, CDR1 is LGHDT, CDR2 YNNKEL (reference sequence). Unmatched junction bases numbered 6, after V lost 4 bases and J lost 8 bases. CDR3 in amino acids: CASSPDREIEAFF. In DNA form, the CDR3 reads TGTGCCAGCAGCCCGGACAGGGAGATCGAAGCTTTCTTT.